This entry lists 30 T cell receptor beta chains sequenced from one sample in a study of identical twins. TCRdb recomputed calls from the 5' RACE reads with MiXCR, one row per CDR3 protein. The sample comprises hundreds of thousands of distinct CDR3 sequences, approximately 18% of which are singletons, and around 14% rests with the top ten. These data were also reused for a study on T cells expressing NK-cell markers.

Material for sequencing was PBMCs. These TCRs come from a woman aged 18-29 years in good health.

The V gene is TRBV6-2 or TRBV6-3, the J gene TRBJ2-3; D call uncertain. V was clipped by 2 bases and J by 1 base, with 4 bases between them. Germline V gene sequence: CDR1 MNHEY, CDR2 SVGEGT. The CDR3 has 13 residues. The CDR3 is CASSYAGTDTQYF. Here the CDR3 DNA reads TGTGCCAGCAGTTACGCCGGCACAGATACGCAGTATTTT.

This clonotype has only one observation. The V and J genes are TRBV20-1 and TRBJ2-1, with 13 bases aligning to TRBD2. V lost 4 bases to trimming and J lost 8 bases; unmatched junction nucleotides: 5. The CDR3 has 14 residues. The germline V gene has CDR1 DFQATT and CDR2 SNEGSKA (reference sequence). Here the CDR3 DNA reads TGCAGTGCTAAGACTAGCGGGAGGAACTATGAGCAGTTCTTC. It is translated as CSAKTSGRNYEQFF.

This clonotype has just a few counts. J is TRBJ1-5 and V is TRBV6-1; D is unresolved. Deletions cut 6 bases from V and 4 bases from J, with 19 bases between. The germline V gene encodes CDR1 MNHNS and CDR2 SASEGT. There are 16 residues in the CDR3. Written as DNA, the CDR3 is TGTGCCAGCAGACCCAAGACGGCCCATACTAATCAGCCCCAGCATTTT. This gives the protein CASRPKTAHTNQPQHF.

The DNA for the CDR3 is TGTGCCAGCAGACCCCCGGGACAATTGAATCAGCCCCAGCATTTT. The encoded protein is CASRPPGQLNQPQHF. V is TRBV6-1 and J is TRBJ1-5; perhaps TRBD1 as D (6 bases). The CDR3 is 15 residues long. Trimming pared 6 bases from V and 4 bases from J, leaving 16 bases between. Germline CDR1 reads MNHNS; CDR2 reads SASEGT.

CDR3 in DNA: TGTGCCAGTAGTACCCTTGGACGGCGTGAAGCTTTCTTT. Translated, it gives CASSTLGRREAFF. This chain uses TRBV19 with TRBJ1-1; unclear D gene. V dropped 4 bases and J dropped 7 bases, with 13 bases sitting between them. CDR3 length: 13 amino acids. Germline values: CDR1 LNHDA, CDR2 SQIVND (reference sequence).

This clonotype has a handful of counts. V is TRBV6-1 and J is TRBJ1-2; D not certain. Trimming cost V 6 bases and J 3 bases, with 17 bases left between them. Germline CDR1 is MNHNS and CDR2 is SASEGT. This CDR3 has 15 amino acids. The CDR3 region is CASRVFSGSYYGYTF. CDR3 DNA: TGTGCCAGCAGGGTGTTTTCCGGGTCTTACTATGGCTACACCTTC.

The chain carries TRBV9 and TRBJ2-5, with 14 bases aligning to TRBD2. Germline V gene sequence: CDR1 SGDLS, CDR2 YYNGEE. There are 16 residues in the CDR3. Losses at the gene ends were 7 bases for V and 4 bases for J; bases not matched to a gene: 9. The CDR3 loop is CASQTSGGGKGETQYF. In nucleotides, the CDR3 is TGTGCCAGCCAGACTAGCGGGGGGGGAAAGGGAGAGACCCAGTACTTC.

This clonotype has more than one count but fewer than ten. J is TRBJ2-3 and V is TRBV20-1, with a weak D call TRBD2 (7 bases). V dropped 7 bases and J dropped 6 bases, with 17 bases sitting between them. Germline V lookup: CDR1 DFQATT, CDR2 SNEGSKA (reference sequence). CDR3 size: 13 residues. Written as DNA, the CDR3 is TGCAGTGGGGGGGGGCTGTACCTGGATACGCAGTATTTT. This translates into CSGGGLYLDTQYF.

The chain couples TRBV5-1 to TRBJ1-1; maybe TRBD1 (5 bases). V shed 6 bases and J shed 1 base, with 10 bases lying between them. The CDR3 covers 13 residues. Germline values: CDR1 SGHRS, CDR2 YFSETQ. CDR3: CASTRDPNTEAFF. The CDR3 DNA sequence: TGCGCCAGCACGCGGGACCCGAACACTGAAGCTTTCTTT. Using reference TRBV5-1 and TRBJ1-1 for the parts outside the CDR3, the full variable domain is KAGVTQTPRYLIKTRGQQVTLSCSPISGHRSVSWYQQTPGQGLQFLFEYFSETQRNKGNFPGRFSGRQFSNSRSEMNVSTLELGDSALYLCASTRDPNTEAFFGQGTRLTVV.

This clonotype was detected a few times. The rearrangement uses TRBV18 and TRBJ1-5; D is ambiguous. The V and J ends lost 2 bases and 0 bases respectively, with 5 bases between them. The germline gives CDR1 KGHSH, CDR2 LQKENI. This CDR3 has 14 residues. CDR3 in amino acids: CASSPGISNQPQHF. DNA for the CDR3: TGTGCCAGCTCACCAGGGATTAGCAATCAGCCCCAGCATTTT.

The sample holds a few counts of this clonotype. The chain uses TRBV12-3 or TRBV12-4 and TRBJ1-5; no clear D gene. V lost 4 bases to trimming and J lost 0 bases, with 10 bases between them. The CDR3 has 15 residues. The DNA for the CDR3 is TGTGCCAGCAGTTCGCAACCTCATAGCAATCAGCCCCAGCATTTT. This codes for CASSSQPHSNQPQHF.

The chain employs TRBV6-2 or TRBV6-3 and TRBJ2-5, with unresolved D. This CDR3 is 16 amino acids long. The germline V gene has CDR1 MNHEY and CDR2 SVGEGT. Trimming took off 4 bases at V and 2 bases at J, with 17 bases between the two ends. The CDR3 DNA reads as TGTGCCAGCAGTTTGAAGTTGGGAAGCCCTCAAGAGACCCAGTACTTC. Translation gives CASSLKLGSPQETQYF.

The rearrangement uses TRBV12-3 or TRBV12-4 and TRBJ2-3; D may be TRBD1 or TRBD2 (5 bases each). Trimming took off 7 bases at V and 2 bases at J, with 16 bases between the two ends. CDR3 size: 15 residues. CDR3 bases: TGTGCCAGCACTCCGGGGCAGGGAGTCACAGATACGCAGTATTTT. Its protein is CASTPGQGVTDTQYF.

This clonotype was recorded a few times. The chain couples TRBV4-2 to TRBJ2-1, with TRBD2 matching 10 bases. CDR3 length: 17 residues. Germline CDR1 is LGHNA and CDR2 is YNFKEQ. Trimming at V came to 0 bases and at J to 2 bases, leaving 4 bases not matched to a gene. In DNA form, the CDR3 reads TGTGCCAGCAGCCAAGAGCCTAGCGGGGGTGCCTACAATGAGCAGTTCTTC. This sequence encodes CASSQEPSGGAYNEQFF.

This rearrangement joins TRBV5-1 to TRBJ2-1, with TRBD1 matching 7 bases. V shed 1 base, J shed 10 bases, and the junction held 8 bases outside the gene matches. Looked up from germline, CDR1 is SGHRS and CDR2 is YFSETQ. The CDR3 is 14 residues long. CDR3 loop: CASSLQYRGGEQFF. The CDR3 DNA is TGCGCCAGCAGCTTGCAGTACAGAGGGGGCGAGCAGTTCTTC.

In this sample, this clonotype turned up a few times. This sequence joins TRBV6-1 and TRBJ1-2, with D uncertain. Between the trimmed V and J ends, which lost 7 bases and 7 bases, there was a span of 19 bases. Germline V lookup: CDR1 MNHNS, CDR2 SASEGT. There are 14 residues in the CDR3. DNA of the CDR3: TGTGCCAGCACCCCCTCCCCCGATACAAGTGGCTACACCTTC. It is translated as CASTPSPDTSGYTF.

This clonotype was seen only a few times. The V and J genes are TRBV6-1 and TRBJ2-7; D possibly matches TRBD1 or TRBD2 (5 bases each). Germline CDR1 reads MNHNS; CDR2 reads SASEGT. CDR3 size: 13 residues. V lost 8 bases and J 3 bases, leaving 14 bases between the germline ends. The CDR3 is CASPGGRIYEQYF. As DNA, the CDR3 is TGTGCCAGCCCTGGGGGACGGATCTACGAGCAGTACTTC.

This clonotype was observed a few times. This rearrangement joins TRBV29-1 to TRBJ2-2, with 7 positions matching TRBD2. Trimming removed 6 bases from V and 1 base from J; junction bases left unmatched: 11. The germline V gene has CDR1 SQVTM and CDR2 ANQGSEA. This CDR3 spans 16 amino acids. The CDR3, as DNA: TGCAGCGTCCGAAAGGCTAGCGGATTGAACACCGGGGAGCTGTTTTTT. Translated, it gives CSVRKASGLNTGELFF.

The table lists this clonotype with a few counts. V and J are TRBV20-1 and TRBJ2-2; possibly TRBD2 for D (6 bases). This CDR3 comprises 13 residues. Germline lookup yields CDR1 DFQATT and CDR2 SNEGSKA (reference sequence). V was trimmed by 2 bases and J by 6 bases, leaving 10 bases between them. This chain's CDR3 is CSARSSESGELFF. For the CDR3, the DNA is TGCAGTGCTAGATCTAGCGAGTCCGGGGAGCTGTTTTTT.

The V gene is TRBV7-3, the J gene TRBJ2-2, with D unclear. This CDR3 has 16 amino acids. Trimming took off 5 bases at V and 1 base at J, with 14 bases between the two ends. From germline, CDR1 is SGHTA and CDR2 FQGTGA. The CDR3 reads CASSLRATQNTGELFF. DNA of the CDR3: TGTGCCAGCAGCCTAAGGGCTACACAGAACACCGGGGAGCTGTTTTTT.

This clonotype was seen a few times. In DNA form, the CDR3 reads TGTGCCAGCAGTTTAGAAAAGCGGGAGGGGTTACGTGAGCAGTTCTTC. Encoded protein: CASSLEKREGLREQFF. V usage is TRBV12-3 or TRBV12-4 and J usage is TRBJ2-1, with 10 bases fitting TRBD2. The CDR3 loop spans 16 amino acids. V lost 1 base and J lost 9; bases outside the gene matches: 9.

This clonotype has a handful of counts. This sequence joins TRBV5-1 and TRBJ2-3; 8 nucleotides match TRBD2. Trimming removed 4 bases from V and 1 base from J; junction bases left unmatched: 5. CDR1 SGHRS and CDR2 YFSETQ come from the germline V gene. CDR3 length equals 15 residues. The CDR3 here is CASSTGLARTDTQYF. In DNA form, the CDR3 reads TGCGCCAGCAGCACCGGACTAGCACGCACAGATACGCAGTATTTT.

This chain connects TRBV7-8 to TRBJ2-7; TRBD2 aligns across 7 bases. The CDR3 is 14 residues long. The germline CDR1 and CDR2 sequences are SGHVS and FQNEAQ. The trim removed 1 base at V and 5 bases at J, leaving 5 bases unmatched. The CDR3 region is CASSLGGGSNEQYF. The CDR3 DNA reads as TGTGCCAGCAGCTTAGGGGGGGGTAGCAACGAGCAGTACTTC.

This chain links TRBV20-1 with TRBJ2-7, with D unresolved. Germline assignment: CDR1 DFQATT and CDR2 SNEGSKA (reference sequence). V lost 1 base, J lost 4 bases, and 11 bases lay in between. The CDR3 runs to 13 residues. In DNA form, the CDR3 reads TGCAGTGCTAGAGCGGCCCCTTTATACGAGCAGTACTTC. As protein: CSARAAPLYEQYF.

The rearrangement links TRBV10-3 to TRBJ1-4; D ambiguous. Trimming pared 0 bases from V and 7 bases from J, leaving 12 bases between. Germline assignment: CDR1 ENHRY and CDR2 SYGVKD. CDR3 length: 15 amino acids. The CDR3 DNA sequence: TGTGCCATCAGTGAGTCGGAGGGAGTTGGTGAAAAACTGTTTTTT. Translating gives CAISESEGVGEKLFF.

This chain joins TRBV10-3 and TRBJ2-7; 7 bases align to TRBD2. The CDR3 extends over 15 amino acids. Germline V gives CDR1 ENHRY, CDR2 SYGVKD. Losses at the gene ends were 4 bases for V and 1 base for J; bases not matched to a gene: 7. The CDR3 loop is CAISASGDLSYEQYF. CDR3 sequence (DNA): TGTGCCATCAGTGCCAGCGGGGACCTATCCTACGAGCAGTACTTC.

This clonotype was detected a few times. The chain's CDR3 is CASSQDRASNTEAFF. CDR3 in DNA: TGCGCCAGCAGCCAAGATAGGGCGAGTAACACTGAAGCTTTCTTT. V and J are TRBV4-3 and TRBJ1-1; D unclear. The germline V and J ends were trimmed by 0 bases and 2 bases, with 10 bases remaining between them. The germline V gene encodes CDR1 LGHNA and CDR2 YSLEER. The CDR3 loop spans 15 amino acids.

The chain couples TRBV10-3 to TRBJ2-5; D remains ambiguous. CDR1 and CDR2 (germline): ENHRY, SYGVKD. Trimming pared 3 bases from V and 5 bases from J, leaving 4 bases between. The CDR3 sequence is 11 residues long. The DNA of the CDR3 is TGTGCCATCAGTGAAAGGGAGACCCAGTACTTC. Translation: CAISERETQYF.

This chain uses TRBV4-3 with TRBJ2-7; 11 bases map to TRBD2. Trimming cost V 2 bases and J 5 bases; bases outside gene matches: 8. Germline V lookup: CDR1 LGHNA, CDR2 YSLEER. The CDR3 is 16 amino acids. CDR3 amino acids: CASSQSLAGGRHEQYF. The CDR3 bases are TGCGCCAGCAGCCAATCGTTAGCGGGAGGGCGCCACGAGCAGTACTTC.

The chain employs TRBV4-2 and TRBJ2-7, with TRBD2 matching 7 bases. The CDR3 is 14 residues long. Trimming cost V 2 bases and J 2 bases; bases outside gene matches: 3. The V gene's germline CDR1 is LGHNA and CDR2 YNFKEQ. The CDR3 sequence is CASSQRGLTYEQYF. CDR3 DNA: TGTGCCAGCAGCCAAAGGGGACTAACCTACGAGCAGTACTTC.